These T cell receptor beta chains were read from a single sample in a study of shared clonotypes between healthy human individuals. The assay was immunoSEQ multiplex PCR, and TCRdb's table has in-frame clones only and misses some. The sample shows about 2.4 million clones, 93% of them seen only once. Sequenced input: naive CD4+ T cells from PBMCs. The source of these receptors is a man aged 18 to 29 in good health. Some clones in this sample may be carry-over from other donors' samples. The CDR3 runs from the conserved cysteine through the conserved F or W. D genes are given only for firm matches. The size of a clone is reported for some rows only, either as once, few or many, or as a class for expanded clones.

j_gene: TRBJ2-7; v_gene: TRBV6-1; abundance: .; d_gene: .; CDR3aa: CASSVTGAGSYEQYF; CDR3nt: TGTGCCAGCAGTGTAACAGGTGCAGGCTCCTACGAGCAGTACTTC
j_gene: TRBJ2-1; v_gene: TRBV18; abundance: .; d_gene: .; CDR3aa: CASSRVVGAADNEQFF; CDR3nt: TGTGCCAGCTCACGTGTCGTAGGGGCAGCGGACAATGAGCAGTTCTTC
j_gene: TRBJ2-2; v_gene: TRBV7-3; abundance: .; d_gene: TRBD2; CDR3aa: CASSLQASGRALVTGELFF; CDR3nt: TGTGCCAGCAGCTTACAGGCTAGCGGGAGGGCCTTGGTAACCGGGGAGCTGTTTTTT
j_gene: TRBJ2-2; v_gene: TRBV19; abundance: .; d_gene: TRBD1; CDR3aa: CASTPGQGNTGELFF; CDR3nt: TGTGCCAGTACCCCGGGACAGGGCAACACCGGGGAGCTGTTTTTT
j_gene: TRBJ2-1; v_gene: TRBV14; abundance: .; d_gene: .; CDR3aa: CASSQLGTARYNEQFF; CDR3nt: TGTGCCAGCAGCCAATTAGGAACAGCGAGATACAATGAGCAGTTCTTC
j_gene: TRBJ1-2; v_gene: TRBV19; abundance: .; d_gene: TRBD1; CDR3aa: CASSGTGGSRYGYTF; CDR3nt: TGTGCCAGTAGTGGAACAGGGGGCAGTCGGTATGGCTACACCTTC
j_gene: TRBJ2-2; v_gene: TRBV14; abundance: .; d_gene: TRBD2; CDR3aa: CASSLSGSDAGELFF; CDR3nt: TGTGCCAGCAGTCTTAGCGGGAGTGATGCCGGGGAGCTGTTTTTT
j_gene: TRBJ2-2; v_gene: TRBV7-2; abundance: .; d_gene: .; CDR3aa: CASSLGHTGTVTGELFF; CDR3nt: TGTGCCAGCAGCTTAGGCCATACAGGGACGGTCACCGGGGAGCTGTTTTTT
j_gene: TRBJ2-2; v_gene: TRBV6-1; abundance: .; d_gene: TRBD2; CDR3aa: CASSELAGDTGELFF; CDR3nt: TGTGCCAGCAGTGAACTAGCGGGAGACACCGGGGAGCTGTTTTTT
j_gene: TRBJ2-6; v_gene: TRBV14; abundance: .; d_gene: .; CDR3aa: CASSLPGANVLTF; CDR3nt: TGTGCCAGCAGCCTCCCGGGGGCCAACGTCCTGACTTTC
j_gene: TRBJ2-2; v_gene: TRBV6-6; abundance: .; d_gene: .; CDR3aa: CASSGREDTGELFF; CDR3nt: TGTGCCAGCAGCGGGCGCGAGGACACCGGGGAGCTGTTTTTT
j_gene: TRBJ2-3; v_gene: TRBV25-1; abundance: once; d_gene: .; CDR3aa: CASSESGRPSTDTQYF; CDR3nt: TGTGCCAGCAGTGAATCGGGGAGGCCTAGCACAGATACGCAGTATTTT
j_gene: TRBJ2-3; v_gene: TRBV11-1; abundance: .; d_gene: .; CDR3aa: CASGFEGPTLPDTQYF; CDR3nt: TGTGCCAGCGGATTCGAAGGACCGACACTTCCGGATACGCAGTATTTT
j_gene: TRBJ2-2; v_gene: TRBV5-1; abundance: .; d_gene: .; CDR3aa: CASTLNTGELFF; CDR3nt: TGCGCCAGCACCCTAAACACCGGGGAGCTGTTTTTT
j_gene: TRBJ2-7; v_gene: TRBV28; abundance: .; d_gene: TRBD2; CDR3aa: CASSSSGLSSGVSYEQYF; CDR3nt: TGTGCCAGCAGTTCCTCAGGGTTATCTAGCGGGGTCTCCTACGAGCAGTACTTC
j_gene: TRBJ2-2; v_gene: TRBV7-9; abundance: .; d_gene: TRBD1; CDR3aa: CASSTRTGTNTGELFF; CDR3nt: TGTGCCAGCAGCACTCGGACAGGGACGAACACCGGGGAGCTGTTTTTT
j_gene: TRBJ2-5; v_gene: TRBV19; abundance: .; d_gene: TRBD2; CDR3aa: CASSMGLAGKTQYF; CDR3nt: TGTGCCAGTAGTATGGGACTAGCGGGAAAGACCCAGTACTTC
j_gene: TRBJ1-1; v_gene: TRBV28; abundance: .; d_gene: .; CDR3aa: CASSPLGGQNTEAFF; CDR3nt: TGTGCCAGCAGCCCCCTCGGGGGCCAGAACACTGAAGCTTTCTTT
j_gene: TRBJ1-3; v_gene: TRBV6-1; abundance: once; d_gene: .; CDR3aa: CASSQVFSGNTIYF; CDR3nt: TGTGCCAGCAGCCAGGTTTTCTCTGGAAACACCATATATTTT
j_gene: TRBJ2-5; v_gene: TRBV7-3; abundance: .; d_gene: .; CDR3aa: CASSLTGGRSQETQYF; CDR3nt: TGTGCCAGCAGCTTAACAGGGGGGCGATCCCAAGAGACCCAGTACTTC
j_gene: TRBJ2-2; v_gene: TRBV29-1; abundance: .; d_gene: .; CDR3aa: CSVELEGLNTGELFF; CDR3nt: TGCAGCGTTGAATTGGAGGGGCTAAACACCGGGGAGCTGTTTTTT
j_gene: TRBJ1-1; v_gene: TRBV5-1; abundance: .; d_gene: .; CDR3aa: CASSWAGANTEAFF; CDR3nt: TGCGCCAGCAGCTGGGCAGGGGCGAACACTGAAGCTTTCTTT
j_gene: TRBJ2-3; v_gene: TRBV6-1; abundance: .; d_gene: .; CDR3aa: CASTEGGTDTQYF; CDR3nt: TGTGCCAGCACCGAAGGGGGGACAGATACGCAGTATTTT
j_gene: TRBJ1-1; v_gene: TRBV19; abundance: .; d_gene: .; CDR3aa: CASRPRLERGTEAFF; CDR3nt: TGTGCCAGTAGGCCCCGATTGGAGAGGGGCACTGAAGCTTTCTTT
j_gene: TRBJ2-3; v_gene: TRBV4-2; abundance: .; d_gene: .; CDR3aa: CASSQVKDTQYF; CDR3nt: TGTGCCAGCAGCCAAGTGAAAGATACGCAGTATTTT
j_gene: TRBJ2-1; v_gene: TRBV6-5; abundance: .; d_gene: TRBD1; CDR3aa: CASRAGTDYNEQFF; CDR3nt: TGTGCCAGCAGAGCCGGGACAGATTACAATGAGCAGTTCTTC
j_gene: TRBJ2-1; v_gene: TRBV6-1; abundance: .; d_gene: .; CDR3aa: CASSEGVYEQFF; CDR3nt: TGTGCCAGCAGTGAGGGCGTCTATGAGCAGTTCTTC
j_gene: TRBJ2-1; v_gene: TRBV27; abundance: .; d_gene: .; CDR3aa: CASSLVDASSYNEQFF; CDR3nt: TGTGCCAGCAGTTTAGTGGACGCCAGCTCCTACAATGAGCAGTTCTTC
j_gene: TRBJ1-1; v_gene: TRBV6-1; abundance: .; d_gene: TRBD1; CDR3aa: CASERLGQGDTEAFF; CDR3nt: TGTGCCAGCGAACGGCTAGGACAGGGCGACACTGAAGCTTTCTTT
j_gene: TRBJ1-6; v_gene: TRBV4-2; abundance: .; d_gene: .; CDR3aa: CASSQEGGSSPLHF; CDR3nt: TGTGCCAGCAGCCAAGAGGGGGGGAGTTCACCCCTCCACTTT
j_gene: TRBJ1-5; v_gene: TRBV28; abundance: .; d_gene: .; CDR3aa: CASSLTGNSNQPQHF; CDR3nt: TGTGCCAGCAGTTTGACGGGGAATAGCAATCAGCCCCAGCATTTT
j_gene: TRBJ1-5; v_gene: TRBV6-1; abundance: .; d_gene: .; CDR3aa: CASRTIGDQQPQHF; CDR3nt: TGTGCCAGCAGGACGATCGGGGACCAGCAGCCCCAGCATTTT
j_gene: TRBJ2-7; v_gene: TRBV29-1; abundance: .; d_gene: TRBD1; CDR3aa: CSVVPDRGPPYEQYF; CDR3nt: TGCAGCGTGGTCCCTGACAGGGGGCCCCCCTACGAGCAGTACTTC
j_gene: TRBJ1-4; v_gene: TRBV6-4; abundance: .; d_gene: TRBD1; CDR3aa: CASSRLPGQAQEKLFF; CDR3nt: TGTGCCAGCAGTCGCCTCCCCGGACAGGCCCAGGAAAAACTGTTTTTT
j_gene: TRBJ1-1; v_gene: TRBV6-1; abundance: .; d_gene: .; CDR3aa: CASTELRQMNTEAFF; CDR3nt: TGTGCCAGCACTGAATTGCGACAAATGAACACTGAAGCTTTCTTT